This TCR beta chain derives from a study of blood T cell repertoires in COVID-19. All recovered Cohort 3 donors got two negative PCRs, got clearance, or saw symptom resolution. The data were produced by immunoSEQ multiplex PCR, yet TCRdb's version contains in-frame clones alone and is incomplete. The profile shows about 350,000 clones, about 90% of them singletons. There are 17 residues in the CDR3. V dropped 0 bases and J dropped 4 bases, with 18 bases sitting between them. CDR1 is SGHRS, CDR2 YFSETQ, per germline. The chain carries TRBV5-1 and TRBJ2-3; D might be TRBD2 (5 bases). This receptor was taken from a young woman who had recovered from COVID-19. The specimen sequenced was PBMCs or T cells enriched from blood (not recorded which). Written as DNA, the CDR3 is TGCGCCAGCAGCTTGGCCGAGGTCGCGGGCAATTCAGATACGCAGTATTTT. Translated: CASSLAEVAGNSDTQYF. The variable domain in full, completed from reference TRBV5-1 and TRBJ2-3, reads KAGVTQTPRYLIKTRGQQVTLSCSPISGHRSVSWYQQTPGQGLQFLFEYFSETQRNKGNFPGRFSGRQFSNSRSEMNVSTLELGDSALYLCASSLAEVAGNSDTQYFGPGTRLTVL.